This T cell receptor (beta chain) was found in a study of blood T cell repertoires in COVID-19. Some clones are missing from TCRdb's copy, which holds only in-frame ones; the method was immunoSEQ multiplex PCR. The repertoire holds around 260,000 clones, with 65% to 90% as singletons. Comment on this clone: Other DNA sequences from this sample encode an identical CDR3 as well.

The ends were cut back, 0 bases at V and 3 bases at J, with 6 bases in the middle. The CDR3 extends over 13 amino acids. V usage is TRBV12-3 or TRBV12-4 and J usage is TRBJ2-7; TRBD2 is a possible D gene (6 bases). The specimen was peripheral blood. The receptor comes from a human donor in a cohort sampled during active COVID-19. DNA for the CDR3: TGTGCCAGCAGTTTAGCGGGAGGCTACGAGCAGTACTTC. Amino acid sequence: CASSLAGGYEQYF.